This is a list of T cell receptor beta chains from one sample in a study of cytomegalovirus exposure and HLA in healthy donors. The assay was immunoSEQ multiplex PCR, and TCRdb's table has in-frame clones only and misses some. Here the sample spans around 56,000 clones, about 88% being singletons. Sequencing input: PBMCs. These receptor sequences come from a woman under 30 in good health and CMV-seronegative. Both conserved end residues are part of each CDR3. D genes are given only for firm matches. Clone size is stated in some rows and not others, as once, few, many or a class when expanded.

15,TRBV11-2,once,TRBD2,TRBJ2-1,CASSFTSGPYNEQFF,TGTGCCAGCAGCTTTACTAGCGGACCTTACAATGAGCAGTTCTTC
13,TRBV2,few,TRBD1,TRBJ1-1,CASRGQVNTEAFF,TGTGCCAGCAGGGGACAGGTGAACACTGAAGCTTTCTTT
18,TRBV27,NA,TRBD1,TRBJ1-5,CASSPTGGAGFSNQPQHF,TGTGCCAGCAGTCCGACAGGGGGCGCGGGGTTTAGCAATCAGCCCCAGCATTTT
16,TRBV4-1,NA,NA,TRBJ1-4,CASSQGSGWLNEKLFF,TGCGCCAGCAGCCAAGGGTCAGGGTGGCTTAATGAAAAACTGTTTTTT
14,TRBV6-5,once,NA,TRBJ1-1,CASSYLNRATEAFF,TGTGCCAGCAGTTACTTGAACAGGGCTACTGAAGCTTTCTTT
15,TRBV7-9,NA,TRBD2,TRBJ2-3,CASSPTAGAPDTQYF,TGTGCCAGCAGCCCCACAGCGGGAGCCCCAGATACGCAGTATTTT
13,TRBV4-1,once,NA,TRBJ1-1,CASRGRENTEAFF,TGCGCCAGCAGGGGGCGGGAAAACACTGAAGCTTTCTTT
13,TRBV18,few,NA,TRBJ1-2,CASSPRDSYGYTF,TGTGCCAGCTCACCGAGGGATAGCTATGGCTACACCTTC
20,TRBV7-4,NA,TRBD1,TRBJ1-5,CASSPSVLGTGDFGNQPQHF,TGTGCCAGCAGCCCCTCGGTGCTGGGGACAGGGGACTTTGGCAATCAGCCCCAGCATTTT
13,TRBV27,NA,NA,TRBJ2-7,CASSLTHTYEQYF,TGTGCCAGCAGTTTAACACACACCTACGAGCAGTACTTC
14,TRBV4-1,NA,TRBD1,TRBJ2-7,CASSYDRGHYEQYF,TGCGCCAGCAGCTATGACAGGGGCCACTACGAGCAGTACTTC
16,TRBV5-6,NA,NA,TRBJ1-5,CASSLGRPGGNQPQHF,TGTGCCAGCAGCTTGGGAAGACCGGGGGGGAATCAGCCCCAGCATTTT
13,TRBV6-1,NA,TRBD1,TRBJ1-5,CASGGQNNQPQHF,TGTGCCAGCGGGGGACAGAACAATCAGCCCCAGCATTTT
13,TRBV5-1,NA,TRBD1,TRBJ1-2,CASRITGDYGYTF,TGCGCCAGCAGGATCACAGGGGATTATGGCTACACCTTC
14,TRBV28,NA,NA,TRBJ2-1,CASSFRAGLWEQFF,TGTGCCAGCAGTTTTCGCGCAGGGCTATGGGAGCAGTTCTTC
11,TRBV20-1,NA,NA,TRBJ2-7,CSANSGYEQYF,TGCAGTGCGAACAGTGGGTACGAGCAGTACTTC
15,TRBV11-2,NA,TRBD2,TRBJ2-1,CASSSTAGALNEQFF,TGTGCCAGCAGCTCCACAGCGGGGGCCCTAAATGAGCAGTTCTTC
14,TRBV7-2,once,TRBD1,TRBJ1-2,CASSFDRGDYGYTF,TGTGCCAGCAGCTTTGACAGGGGTGACTATGGCTACACCTTC
15,TRBV18,NA,NA,TRBJ2-7,CASSPEIGSTVEQYF,TGTGCCAGCTCACCAGAGATCGGGTCTACGGTCGAGCAGTACTTC
16,TRBV10-3,NA,NA,TRBJ2-2,CAITGTGERDDGELFF,TGTGCCATCACTGGGACAGGCGAGCGGGATGACGGGGAGCTGTTTTTT
17,TRBV6-1,NA,TRBD1,TRBJ2-2,CASSEWDRLANTGELFF,TGTGCCAGCAGTGAATGGGACAGACTTGCGAACACCGGGGAGCTGTTTTTT
14,TRBV7-2,NA,TRBD1,TRBJ1-1,CASSRQGMNTEAFF,TGTGCCAGCAGCAGACAGGGTATGAACACTGAAGCTTTCTTT
12,TRBV2,NA,TRBD1,TRBJ2-7,CASSQQGDEQYF,TGTGCCAGCAGCCAACAGGGGGACGAGCAGTACTTC
13,TRBV19,few,TRBD1,TRBJ1-2,CASSMGQLYGYTF,TGTGCCAGTAGTATGGGACAGCTGTATGGCTACACCTTC
14,TRBV18,once,NA,TRBJ1-1,CASSPLGQGYGAFF,TGTGCCAGCTCACCCCTAGGGCAGGGCTATGGGGCTTTCTTT
16,TRBV9,NA,NA,TRBJ2-6,CASSVGRNSGANVLTF,TGTGCCAGCAGCGTAGGCAGGAATTCAGGGGCCAACGTCCTGACTTTC
15,TRBV5-6,once,TRBD1,TRBJ2-7,CASSFGTGGGYEQYF,TGTGCCAGCAGCTTCGGGACAGGGGGCGGCTACGAGCAGTACTTC
13,TRBV6-6,NA,TRBD1,TRBJ1-4,CASSLGGTGSLFF,TGTGCCAGCAGTTTGGGCGGGACAGGGTCCCTGTTTTTT
14,TRBV4-1,NA,TRBD1,TRBJ1-2,CASSRQGSNYGYTF,TGCGCCAGCAGCCGACAGGGTTCGAACTATGGCTACACCTTC
16,TRBV7-9,NA,NA,TRBJ1-1,CASSSGYETWDTEAFF,TGTGCCAGCAGCTCAGGTTATGAGACATGGGACACTGAAGCTTTCTTT
15,TRBV15,NA,NA,TRBJ1-1,CATSRDRGGGTEAFF,TGTGCCACCAGCAGAGATCGGGGGGGCGGTACTGAAGCTTTCTTT
14,TRBV18,NA,TRBD2,TRBJ2-4,CASSSGGGHGIQYF,TGTGCCAGCTCATCCGGGGGGGGACATGGCATTCAGTACTTC
18,TRBV30,NA,TRBD1,TRBJ1-5,CAWSRRGQGAIGGQPQHF,TGTGCCTGGAGTCGAAGGGGACAGGGGGCGATCGGCGGTCAGCCCCAGCATTTT
14,TRBV10-3,NA,TRBD2,TRBJ2-1,CAIIRGGYYNEQFF,TGTGCCATCATCCGCGGGGGGTACTACAATGAGCAGTTCTTC
12,TRBV29-1,NA,TRBD1,TRBJ2-5,CSVPDRGRSQYF,TGCAGCGTTCCCGACAGGGGGCGATCCCAGTACTTC
14,TRBV19,once,NA,TRBJ2-2,CASSNGQNTGELFF,TGTGCCAGTAGTAATGGACAGAACACCGGGGAGCTGTTTTTT
14,TRBV9,NA,TRBD1,TRBJ1-6,CASSVGTGASPLHF,TGTGCCAGCAGCGTAGGGACAGGGGCTTCACCCCTCCACTTT